These 18 T cell receptor beta chains came from one sample sequenced in a study of T cell responses to AZD1222 COVID-19 vaccine. Generated by immunoSEQ multiplex PCR, the TCRdb table keeps only in-frame clones and is missing some. The sample shows 95,000 to 150,000 clones, approximately 90% of them seen only once. Source: peripheral blood, taken on day 0 of AZD1222 vaccination. The receptors were sampled from an adult in good health.

CDR3: CASSLDWGFGQGSDGYTF. In DNA form, the CDR3 reads TGTGCCAGCAGCTTAGATTGGGGGTTCGGGCAGGGCTCGGATGGCTACACCTTC. V usage is TRBV7-9 and J usage is TRBJ1-2; TRBD1 might be the D (5 bases). The CDR3 is 18 residues long. CDR1 is SEHNR, CDR2 FQNEAQ, per germline (reference sequence). V gave up 1 base and J gave up 6 bases, with 24 bases separating them.

The genes are TRBV7-2 and TRBJ1-5, with D possibly TRBD1 on 6 matching bases. Trimming took off 6 bases at V and 7 bases at J, with 19 bases between the two ends. The germline gives CDR1 SGHTA, CDR2 FQGNSA. The CDR3 sequence is 15 residues long. The CDR3: CASSSQGIEGQPQHF. As DNA, the CDR3 is TGTGCCAGCAGTTCACAGGGAATCGAGGGACAGCCCCAGCATTTT. The full variable domain, rest sourced from reference TRBV7-2 and TRBJ1-5, is GAGVSQSPSNKVTEKGKDVELRCDPISGHTALYWYRQSLGQGLEFLIYFQGNSAPDKSGLPSDRFSAERTGGSVSTLTIQRTQQEDSAVYLCASSSQGIEGQPQHFGDGTRLSIL.

The gene calls are TRBV2 and TRBJ1-5; D remains ambiguous. V lost 7 bases and J 4 bases, leaving 17 bases between the germline ends. CDR1 SNHLY and CDR2 FYNNEI come from the germline V gene. The CDR3 spans 15 residues. The chain's CDR3 is CASTFRRDGNQPQHF. The CDR3 DNA sequence: TGTGCCAGCACCTTCCGGAGGGATGGGAATCAGCCCCAGCATTTT.

The chain is built from TRBV27 and TRBJ1-2; 7 nucleotides match TRBD1. From germline, CDR1 is MNHEY and CDR2 SMNVEV (reference sequence). The V gene end was trimmed by 5 bases and the J gene end by 7 bases; junction bases not matched to a gene: 7. There are 13 residues in the CDR3. CDR3 amino acids: CASSVARGVGYTF. The CDR3 region has the DNA TGTGCCAGCAGTGTCGCCAGGGGGGTTGGCTACACCTTC.

The rearrangement links TRBV2 to TRBJ1-6; D ambiguous. V lost 2 bases and J 7 bases, leaving 9 bases between the germline ends. The CDR3 has 14 amino acids. Germline V gives CDR1 SNHLY, CDR2 FYNNEI. DNA of the CDR3: TGTGCCAGCAGTGAAATGGCGAAAAATTCACCCCTCCACTTT. It yields the protein CASSEMAKNSPLHF.

V usage is TRBV7-9 and J usage is TRBJ2-2; the match to TRBD2 covers 14 bases. CDR3 length: 19 amino acids. V was clipped by 6 bases and J by 2 bases; unmatched bases: 11. The germline CDR1 and CDR2 sequences are SEHNR and FQNEAQ (reference sequence). The CDR3 is CASSSTTSGGARNTGELFF. DNA of the CDR3: TGTGCCAGCAGTTCCACGACTAGCGGGGGGGCTCGTAACACCGGGGAGCTGTTTTTT.

The chain is built from TRBV11-2 and TRBJ2-2; 10 bases align to TRBD1. After removal of 5 bases from V and 0 bases from J, the junction contained 6 bases not matched to a gene. This CDR3 spans 17 amino acids. Germline V lookup: CDR1 SGHAT, CDR2 FQNNGV. As DNA, the CDR3 is TGTGCCAGCAGCCGACAGGGGGCAATTTCGAACACCGGGGAGCTGTTTTTT. It specifies CASSRQGAISNTGELFF.

The V call is TRBV7-9, the J call TRBJ1-6; D remains ambiguous. This CDR3 comprises 13 residues. The V end lost 5 bases, the J end lost 13 bases, and 15 bases lay between the germline ends. Germline CDR1 reads SEHNR; CDR2 reads FQNEAQ (reference sequence). CDR3 nucleotides: TGTGCCAGCAGCACCTCCCCGGGTGGGCCCCTCCACTTT. It specifies CASSTSPGGPLHF.

Written as DNA, the CDR3 is TGTGCCAGCAGCTTACGCTGGCTCTATGGCTACACCTTC. Its protein product is CASSLRWLYGYTF. The rearrangement uses TRBV7-8 and TRBJ1-2; D not certain. Trimming cost V 2 bases and J 4 bases, with 8 bases left between them. The germline V gene encodes CDR1 SGHVS and CDR2 FQNEAQ. The CDR3 contains 13 residues.

The rearrangement links TRBV7-2 to TRBJ2-5; a possible D gene is TRBD1 (5 bases). CDR3 length equals 13 residues. Trimming cost V 3 bases and J 5 bases, with 10 bases left between them. CDR1 is SGHTA, CDR2 FQGNSA, per germline. The CDR3 nucleotides read TGTGCCAGCAGCTTCTTTAGGGGCGAGACCCAGTACTTC. This gives the protein CASSFFRGETQYF.

Only one count was recorded for this clone. The chain carries TRBV6-5 and TRBJ2-1, with TRBD2 matching over 7 bases. The V segment lost 5 bases and the J segment 3 bases; nucleotides outside the gene matches: 7. Germline V gives CDR1 MNHEY, CDR2 SVGAGI. The CDR3 loop spans 15 amino acids. Here the CDR3 reads CASSQSGADYNEQFF. The CDR3 bases are TGTGCCAGCAGTCAAAGCGGGGCCGACTACAATGAGCAGTTCTTC.

The J gene is TRBJ1-4, the V gene TRBV6-5; D possibly corresponds to TRBD1 (5 bases). Between the trimmed V and J ends, which lost 7 bases and 4 bases, there was a span of 7 bases. The CDR3 extends over 12 amino acids. Germline V gene sequence: CDR1 MNHEY, CDR2 SVGAGI. The CDR3 sequence: CASMGVNEKLFF. CDR3 bases: TGTGCCAGCATGGGGGTTAATGAAAAACTGTTTTTT.

CDR3 in amino acids: CASTIQGRDYEQYF. CDR3 nucleotides: TGTGCCAGCACTATACAGGGGAGAGATTACGAGCAGTACTTC. The chain is built from TRBV5-4 and TRBJ2-7, with TRBD1 identical over 7 bases. V lost 6 bases and J lost 4; bases outside the gene matches: 10. This CDR3 comprises 14 residues. The germline gives CDR1 SGHNT, CDR2 YYREEE (reference sequence).

A single count supports this clone. The chain couples TRBV6-5 to TRBJ1-2, with 7 bases aligning to TRBD1. Germline lookup yields CDR1 MNHEY and CDR2 SVGAGI. CDR3 length: 13 amino acids. J lost 4 bases, V lost 6 bases, and 5 bases had no gene match. The CDR3: CASSRQGSYGYTF. CDR3 nucleotide sequence: TGTGCCAGCAGCCGACAGGGTTCCTATGGCTACACCTTC.

CDR3 sequence reads: CATSAGLAGGLDTQYF. CDR3 nucleotide sequence: TGTGCCACCAGTGCTGGACTAGCGGGGGGCTTAGATACGCAGTATTTT. The rearrangement joins TRBV24-1 to TRBJ2-3; 14 nucleotides agree with TRBD2. J lost 5 bases, V lost 5 bases, and 5 bases had no gene match. Germline CDR1 and CDR2: KGHDR and SFDVKD. The CDR3 length is 16 residues.

The V gene is TRBV18, the J gene TRBJ2-7; D is possibly TRBD2 (6 bases). V dropped 0 bases and J dropped 5 bases, with 8 bases sitting between them. Looked up from germline, CDR1 is KGHSH and CDR2 is LQKENI. The CDR3 contains 13 residues. The CDR3 spells CASSPPGGDEQYF. For the CDR3, the DNA is TGTGCCAGCTCACCACCGGGGGGAGACGAGCAGTACTTC.

The V call is TRBV27, the J call TRBJ1-2; TRBD1 aligns across 8 bases. This CDR3 is built from 19 residues. Germline V gives CDR1 MNHEY, CDR2 SMNVEV (reference sequence). Germline trimming cut 5 bases from V and 5 bases from J; bases unmatched to any gene: 22. In DNA, the CDR3 is TGTGCCAGCAGTCCCAGGATTCGATTACAGGGGGAGCATCCATATGGCTACACCTTC. Its translation: CASSPRIRLQGEHPYGYTF.

In the case of this clone: Other DNA sequences in the same sample also yield this CDR3. The J gene is TRBJ1-1, the V gene TRBV6-5; D uncertain. With 2 bases removed from V and 1 base from J, the gap between germline ends came to 5 bases. The CDR3 has 13 residues. The V gene's germline CDR1 is MNHEY and CDR2 SVGAGI. The CDR3: CASSYPGNTEAFF. In nucleotides, the CDR3 is TGTGCCAGCAGTTACCCTGGGAACACTGAAGCTTTCTTT.